The 5 T cell receptor beta chains given below trace back to one sample, sequenced in a study of post-analysis software for immune sequencing data. Study results and limitations: About five TRBV segments were more frequent in patients than controls; TRBV5-6, TRBV5-1 and TRBV20-1 belonged to this group.

The antigens of these receptors remain unknown. Unique-molecular-identifier-tagged TCR beta cDNA libraries were used. Each CDR3 protein gets one entry after TCRdb re-called the PCR reads with MiXCR. The repertoire includes 750,000 to 950,000 distinct CDR3 sequences, about 50% of them detected once, and under 6% sits in the top ten. Sequences were obtained from blood. The receptors come from a girl between 5 and 17 years old with multiple sclerosis.

This chain connects TRBV20-1 to TRBJ2-1; 10 bases match TRBD2. V lost 3 bases to trimming and J lost 3 bases; unmatched junction nucleotides: 8. Germline lookup yields CDR1 DFQATT and CDR2 SNEGSKA (reference sequence). The CDR3 has 16 residues. CDR3 DNA: TGCAGTGCTAGGGGACTCACTAGCGGGGACTACAATGAGCAGTTCTTC. The encoded protein is CSARGLTSGDYNEQFF.

This clonotype was observed a handful of times. This rearrangement joins TRBV29-1 to TRBJ2-1; no definite D call. The CDR3 runs 10 residues. Trimming stripped 3 bases from V and 6 bases from J, with 3 bases between. Per germline, CDR1 SQVTM and CDR2 ANQGSEA. CDR3 in DNA: TGCAGCGTTGAGTTCAATGAGCAGTTCTTC. Protein product: CSVEFNEQFF.

The J gene is TRBJ2-6, the V gene TRBV3-1, with a weak D call TRBD1 (5 bases). This CDR3 contains 13 residues. V lost 4 bases, J lost 8 bases, and 9 bases lay in between. Per germline, CDR1 LGHDT and CDR2 YNNKEL (reference sequence). CDR3 in DNA: TGTGCCAGCAGCCGCCGACAGTCCAACGTCCTGACTTTC. Translating gives CASSRRQSNVLTF.

This clonotype was recorded only once. This rearrangement joins TRBV3-1 to TRBJ2-1, with TRBD1 matching 7 bases. The germline gives CDR1 LGHDT, CDR2 YNNKEL (reference sequence). V lost 0 bases, J lost 8 bases, and 7 bases stayed unmatched. This CDR3 spans 15 amino acids. CDR3 in DNA: TGTGCCAGCAGCCAAGATATTTGGCAGGGGGATGAGCAGTTCTTC. Its translation: CASSQDIWQGDEQFF.

The chain recombines TRBV29-1 with TRBJ2-5, with 8 bases identical to TRBD1. The CDR3 contains 13 residues. Germline trimming cut 7 bases from V and 4 bases from J; bases unmatched to any gene: 8. The germline V gene has CDR1 SQVTM and CDR2 ANQGSEA. CDR3 sequence reads: CSAPSQGGETQYF. CDR3 bases: TGCAGCGCGCCCTCACAGGGGGGAGAGACCCAGTACTTC.